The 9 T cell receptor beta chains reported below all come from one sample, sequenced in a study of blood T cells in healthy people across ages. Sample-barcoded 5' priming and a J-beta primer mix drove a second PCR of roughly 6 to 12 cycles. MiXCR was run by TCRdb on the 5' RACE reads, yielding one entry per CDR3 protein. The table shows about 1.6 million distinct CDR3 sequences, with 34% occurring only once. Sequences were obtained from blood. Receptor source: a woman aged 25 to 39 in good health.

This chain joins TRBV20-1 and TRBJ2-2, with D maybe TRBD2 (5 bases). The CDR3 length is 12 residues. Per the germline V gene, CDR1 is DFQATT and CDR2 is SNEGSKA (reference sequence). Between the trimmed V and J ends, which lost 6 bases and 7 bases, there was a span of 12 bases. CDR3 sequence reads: CSAPGFGGELFF. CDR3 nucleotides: TGCAGTGCCCCGGGATTCGGCGGGGAGCTGTTTTTT.

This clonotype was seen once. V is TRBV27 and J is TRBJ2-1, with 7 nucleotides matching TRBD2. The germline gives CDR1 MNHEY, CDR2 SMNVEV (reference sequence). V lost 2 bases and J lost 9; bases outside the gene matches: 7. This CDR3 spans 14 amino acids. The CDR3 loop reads CASSLEGLTIEQFF. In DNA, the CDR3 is TGTGCCAGCAGTTTAGAGGGACTAACGATTGAGCAGTTCTTC.

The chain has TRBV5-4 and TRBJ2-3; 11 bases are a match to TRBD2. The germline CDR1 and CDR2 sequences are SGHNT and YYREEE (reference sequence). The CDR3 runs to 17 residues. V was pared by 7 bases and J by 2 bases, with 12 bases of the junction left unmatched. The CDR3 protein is CASGAPTSGRATDTQYF. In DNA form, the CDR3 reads TGTGCCAGCGGCGCCCCCACTAGCGGGAGAGCCACAGATACGCAGTATTTT.

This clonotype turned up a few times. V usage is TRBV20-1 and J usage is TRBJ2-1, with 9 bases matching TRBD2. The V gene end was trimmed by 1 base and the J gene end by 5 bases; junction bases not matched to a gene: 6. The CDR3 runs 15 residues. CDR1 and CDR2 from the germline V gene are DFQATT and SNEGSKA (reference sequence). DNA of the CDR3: TGCAGTGCTAGAGCCCTAGCGGGGTCACACAATGAGCAGTTCTTC. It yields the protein CSARALAGSHNEQFF.

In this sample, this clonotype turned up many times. CDR3 residues: CATSRDGYGYQETQYF. Written as DNA, the CDR3 is TGTGCCACCAGCAGAGATGGCTATGGGTACCAAGAGACCCAGTACTTC. The chain has TRBV15 and TRBJ2-5; D is undetermined. The CDR3 contains 16 residues. V lost 0 bases to trimming and J lost 0 bases, with 11 bases between them. Germline assignment: CDR1 LNHNV and CDR2 YYDKDF (reference sequence).

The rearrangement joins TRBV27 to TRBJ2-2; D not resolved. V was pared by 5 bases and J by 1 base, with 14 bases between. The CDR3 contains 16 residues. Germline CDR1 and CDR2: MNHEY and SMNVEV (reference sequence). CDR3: CASSPRRERNTGELFF. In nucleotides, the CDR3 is TGTGCCAGCAGTCCTAGAAGGGAACGGAACACCGGGGAGCTGTTTTTT.

The CDR3 loop is CASSPLRTNNEQFF. The CDR3 region has the DNA TGTGCCAGCAGCCCCCTCCGGACGAACAATGAGCAGTTCTTC. The chain carries TRBV3-1 and TRBJ2-1; D is ambiguous. Germline V gives CDR1 LGHDT, CDR2 YNNKEL (reference sequence). Trimming removed 4 bases from V and 5 bases from J, with 12 bases in between. The CDR3 totals 14 residues.

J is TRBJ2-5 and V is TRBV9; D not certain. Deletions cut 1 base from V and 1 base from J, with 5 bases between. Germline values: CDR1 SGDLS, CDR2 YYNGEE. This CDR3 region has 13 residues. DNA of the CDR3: TGTGCCAGCAGCGTAATGGTCCAAGAGACCCAGTACTTC. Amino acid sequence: CASSVMVQETQYF.

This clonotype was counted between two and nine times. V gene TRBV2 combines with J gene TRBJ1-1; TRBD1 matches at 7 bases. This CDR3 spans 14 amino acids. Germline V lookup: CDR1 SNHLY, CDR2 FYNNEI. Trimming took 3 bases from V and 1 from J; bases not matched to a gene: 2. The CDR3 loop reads CASSEGTANTEAFF. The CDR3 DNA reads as TGTGCCAGCAGTGAGGGGACAGCGAACACTGAAGCTTTCTTT.